The entry below describes one TCR beta chain. The V gene end was trimmed by 5 bases and the J gene end by 9 bases; junction bases not matched to a gene: 4. The CDR3 length is 13 residues. This sample stems from a study of T-cell memory formation after mild COVID-19. TCRdb recomputed calls from the 5' RACE reads with MiXCR, one row per CDR3 protein. The sample holds roughly 620,000 distinct CDR3 sequences, 18% seen once. The TCR comes from an adult woman who had mild COVID-19 (a few samples of this study predate the infection). Cell type and time point are not known. The V gene is TRBV12-3 or TRBV12-4, the J gene TRBJ2-1, with TRBD1 matching 10 bases. The sample taken for sequencing was PBMCs or a T cell subset sorted from them (not recorded which). For the CDR3, the DNA is TGTGCCAGCAGTCCGGGACAGGGGACTGAGCAGTTCTTC. It translates to CASSPGQGTEQFF.